Included here is one T cell receptor beta chain sequence, with context. This specimen belongs to a study of cytomegalovirus exposure and HLA in healthy donors. About the research overall: Previous work identified 95 million to 120 million unique TCR beta sequences from around 200 million T cells.

Looked up from germline, CDR1 is LNHDA and CDR2 is SQIVND (reference sequence). V was trimmed by 3 bases and J by 4 bases, leaving 18 bases between them. The CDR3 loop spans 17 amino acids. Both 60 Vbeta primers and 13 Jbeta primers went into the PCR. In the original processing: Unique TCR beta chains totaled some 80 million in a later count, with some 10 million of them shared. Clones were sequenced by immunoSEQ multiplex PCR, and TCRdb holds only the in-frame ones, with some missing. The V and J calls and clone size come from that table; D and trimming were worked out from the DNA. This repertoire shows 150,000 to 200,000 clones, approximately 70% found once; its top ten account for 1.5% to 2%.

The material sequenced was PBMCs. The chain recombines TRBV19 with TRBJ1-4; the D gene is possibly TRBD1 (5 bases). The TCR comes from a woman in her twenties or thirties in good health and CMV-seronegative. CDR3 protein: CASSMGSGVRYNEKLFF. CDR3 coding DNA: TGTGCCAGTAGTATGGGATCGGGGGTTCGTTATAATGAAAAACTGTTTTTT.